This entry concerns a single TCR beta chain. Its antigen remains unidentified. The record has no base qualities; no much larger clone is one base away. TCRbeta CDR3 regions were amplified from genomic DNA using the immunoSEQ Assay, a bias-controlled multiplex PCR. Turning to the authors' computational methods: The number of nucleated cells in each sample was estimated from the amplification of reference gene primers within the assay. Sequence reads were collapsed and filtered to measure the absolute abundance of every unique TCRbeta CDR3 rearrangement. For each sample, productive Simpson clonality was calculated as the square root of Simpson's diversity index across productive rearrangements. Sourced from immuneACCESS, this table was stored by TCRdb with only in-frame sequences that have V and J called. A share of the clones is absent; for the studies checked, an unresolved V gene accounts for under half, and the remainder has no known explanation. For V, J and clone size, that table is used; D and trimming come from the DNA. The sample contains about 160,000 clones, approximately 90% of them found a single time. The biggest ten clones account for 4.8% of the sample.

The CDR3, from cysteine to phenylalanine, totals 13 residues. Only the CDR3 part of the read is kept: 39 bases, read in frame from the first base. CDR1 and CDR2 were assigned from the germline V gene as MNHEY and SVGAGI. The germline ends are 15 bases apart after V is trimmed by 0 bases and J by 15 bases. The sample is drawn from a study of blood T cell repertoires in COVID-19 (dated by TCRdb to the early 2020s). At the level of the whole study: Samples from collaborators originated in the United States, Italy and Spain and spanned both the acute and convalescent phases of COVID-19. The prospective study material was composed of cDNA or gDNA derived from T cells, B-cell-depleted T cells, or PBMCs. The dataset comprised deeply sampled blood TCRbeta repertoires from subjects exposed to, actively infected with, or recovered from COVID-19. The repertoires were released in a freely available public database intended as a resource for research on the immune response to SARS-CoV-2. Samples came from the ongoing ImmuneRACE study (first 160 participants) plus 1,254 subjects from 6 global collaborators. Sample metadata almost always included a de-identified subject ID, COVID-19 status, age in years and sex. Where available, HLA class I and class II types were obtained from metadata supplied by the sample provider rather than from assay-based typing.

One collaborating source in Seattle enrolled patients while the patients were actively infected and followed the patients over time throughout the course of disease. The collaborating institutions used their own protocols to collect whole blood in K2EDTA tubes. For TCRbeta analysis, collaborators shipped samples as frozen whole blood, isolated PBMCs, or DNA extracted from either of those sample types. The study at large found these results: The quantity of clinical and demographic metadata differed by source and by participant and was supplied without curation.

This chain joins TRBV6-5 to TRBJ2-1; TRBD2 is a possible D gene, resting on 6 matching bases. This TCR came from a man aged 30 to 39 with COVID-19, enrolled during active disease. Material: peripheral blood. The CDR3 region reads CASSYSRGTRAFF. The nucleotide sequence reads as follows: TGTGCCAGCAGTTACTCCCGGGGGACCCGGGCGTTCTTC.